This entry describes one T cell receptor (beta chain). CDR1 and CDR2 (germline): WNHNN, SYGVQD (reference sequence). The CDR3 contains 13 residues. V was pared by 11 bases and J by 3 bases, with 16 bases between. Only in-frame clones appear in the TCRdb table, and some are missing; sequencing was by immunoSEQ multiplex PCR. The profile shows fewer than 200,000 clones, roughly 83% of them singletons. This sample was included in a study of blood T cell repertoires in COVID-19. This chain uses TRBV10-1 with TRBJ1-1, with unresolved D. The receptor was derived from a woman aged 45 to 65 who had recovered from COVID-19. Material for sequencing was PBMCs or T cells enriched from blood (not recorded which). The CDR3 here is CAGEVSMDTEAFF. CDR3 sequence (DNA): TGCGCCGGCGAGGTTAGTATGGACACTGAAGCTTTCTTT.